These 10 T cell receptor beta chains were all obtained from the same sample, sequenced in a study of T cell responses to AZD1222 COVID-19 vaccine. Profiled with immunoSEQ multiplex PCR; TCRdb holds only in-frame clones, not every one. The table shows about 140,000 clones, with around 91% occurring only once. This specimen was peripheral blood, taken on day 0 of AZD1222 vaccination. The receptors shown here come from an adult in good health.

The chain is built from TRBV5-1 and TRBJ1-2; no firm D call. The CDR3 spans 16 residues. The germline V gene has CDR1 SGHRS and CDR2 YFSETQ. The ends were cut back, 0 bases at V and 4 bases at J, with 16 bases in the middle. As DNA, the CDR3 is TGCGCCAGCAGCTTGGCCGCGGGCGGGAACCGCTATGGCTACACCTTC. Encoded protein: CASSLAAGGNRYGYTF. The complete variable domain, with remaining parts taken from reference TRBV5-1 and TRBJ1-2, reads KAGVTQTPRYLIKTRGQQVTLSCSPISGHRSVSWYQQTPGQGLQFLFEYFSETQRNKGNFPGRFSGRQFSNSRSEMNVSTLELGDSALYLCASSLAAGGNRYGYTFGSGTRLTVV.

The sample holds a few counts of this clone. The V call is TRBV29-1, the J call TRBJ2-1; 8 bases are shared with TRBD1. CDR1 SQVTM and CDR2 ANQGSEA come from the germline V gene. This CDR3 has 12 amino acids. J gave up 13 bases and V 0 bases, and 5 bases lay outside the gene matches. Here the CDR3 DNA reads TGCAGCGTTGAAGACCCTGGGACAGGCCAGTTCTTC. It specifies CSVEDPGTGQFF.

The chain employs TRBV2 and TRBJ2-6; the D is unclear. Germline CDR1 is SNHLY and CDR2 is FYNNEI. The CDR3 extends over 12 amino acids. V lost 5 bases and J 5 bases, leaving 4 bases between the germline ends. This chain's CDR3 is CASSLRANVLTF. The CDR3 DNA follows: TGTGCCAGCAGTCTCCGGGCCAACGTCCTGACTTTC. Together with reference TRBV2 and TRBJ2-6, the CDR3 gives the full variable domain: EPEVTQTPSHQVTQMGQEVILRCVPISNHLYFYWYRQILGQKVEFLVSFYNNEISEKSEIFDDQFSVERPDGSNFTLKIRSTKLEDSAMYFCASSLRANVLTFGAGSRLTVL.

The CDR3 spells CASAQGDGAEAFF. DNA of the CDR3: TGTGCCAGCGCACAAGGGGATGGAGCTGAAGCTTTCTTT. The chain couples TRBV11-2 to TRBJ1-1, with D perhaps matching TRBD1 (5 bases). From germline, CDR1 is SGHAT and CDR2 FQNNGV. The germline V and J ends were trimmed by 8 bases and 6 bases, with 16 bases remaining between them. CDR3 length equals 13 residues.

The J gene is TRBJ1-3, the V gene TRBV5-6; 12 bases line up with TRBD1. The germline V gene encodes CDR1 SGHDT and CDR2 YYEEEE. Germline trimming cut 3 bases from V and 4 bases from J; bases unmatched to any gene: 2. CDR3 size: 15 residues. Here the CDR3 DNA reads TGTGCCAGCAGCTGGGACAGGGGGCTGGGAAACACCATATATTTT. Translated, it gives CASSWDRGLGNTIYF.

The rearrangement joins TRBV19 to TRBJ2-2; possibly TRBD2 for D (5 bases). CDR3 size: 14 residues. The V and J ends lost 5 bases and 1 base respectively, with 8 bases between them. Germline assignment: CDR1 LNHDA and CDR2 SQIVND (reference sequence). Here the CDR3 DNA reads TGTGCCAGTAGTCCAAGCGGGAACACCGGGGAGCTGTTTTTT. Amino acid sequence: CASSPSGNTGELFF.

This CDR3 is CASSPPGHLNYGYTF. The CDR3 bases are TGTGCCAGCTCACCCCCGGGACACCTTAACTATGGCTACACCTTC. The chain recombines TRBV18 with TRBJ1-2; maybe TRBD1 (6 bases). This CDR3 comprises 15 residues. V lost 3 bases, J lost 1 base, and 12 bases lay in between. Germline CDR1 and CDR2: KGHSH and LQKENI.

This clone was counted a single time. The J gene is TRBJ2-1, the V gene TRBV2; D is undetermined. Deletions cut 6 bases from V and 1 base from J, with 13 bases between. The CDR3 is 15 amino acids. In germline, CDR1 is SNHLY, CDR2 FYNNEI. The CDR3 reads CASSPIGPSYNEQFF. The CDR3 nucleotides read TGTGCCAGCAGCCCCATAGGGCCATCCTACAATGAGCAGTTCTTC. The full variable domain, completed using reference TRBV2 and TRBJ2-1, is EPEVTQTPSHQVTQMGQEVILRCVPISNHLYFYWYRQILGQKVEFLVSFYNNEISEKSEIFDDQFSVERPDGSNFTLKIRSTKLEDSAMYFCASSPIGPSYNEQFFGPGTRLTVL.

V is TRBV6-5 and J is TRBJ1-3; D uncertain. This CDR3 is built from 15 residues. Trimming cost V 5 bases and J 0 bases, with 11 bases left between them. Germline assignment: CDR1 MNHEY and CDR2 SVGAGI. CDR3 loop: CASSTRVYSGNTIYF. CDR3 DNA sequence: TGTGCCAGCAGTACCCGGGTTTACTCTGGAAACACCATATATTTT.

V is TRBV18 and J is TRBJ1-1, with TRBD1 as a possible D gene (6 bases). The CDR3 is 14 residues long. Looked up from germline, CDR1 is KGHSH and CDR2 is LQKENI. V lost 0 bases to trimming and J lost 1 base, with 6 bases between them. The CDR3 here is CASSPPRGNTEAFF. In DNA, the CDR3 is TGTGCCAGCTCACCACCCAGGGGGAACACTGAAGCTTTCTTT. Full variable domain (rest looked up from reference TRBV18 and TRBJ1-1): NAGVMQNPRHLVRRRGQEARLRCSPMKGHSHVYWYRQLPEEGLKFMVYLQKENIIDESGMPKERFSAEFPKEGPSILRIQQVVRGDSAAYFCASSPPRGNTEAFFGQGTRLTVV.